The 4 T cell receptor beta chains presented below share a single source sample, sequenced in a study of shared clonotypes between healthy human individuals. The table came from immunoSEQ multiplex PCR; TCRdb's copy has only in-frame clones and leaves some out. The table lists fewer than 700,000 clones, around 81% of them singletons. Sequencing used PBMCs. The receptors were gathered from a woman in her forties in good health. Some clones in this sample may be carry-over from other donors' samples.

The chain employs TRBV5-4 and TRBJ2-3, with TRBD1 matching over 7 bases. The CDR3 consists of 15 residues. V lost 3 bases to trimming and J lost 6 bases; unmatched junction nucleotides: 10. Looked up from germline, CDR1 is SGHNT and CDR2 is YYREEE (reference sequence). The CDR3 region is CASSSRTGVTDTQYF. CDR3 DNA: TGTGCCAGCAGCTCGCGGACAGGAGTCACCGATACGCAGTATTTT.

V usage is TRBV19 and J usage is TRBJ1-6, with D tentatively TRBD1 (5 bases). The CDR3 runs 13 residues. CDR1 LNHDA and CDR2 SQIVND come from the germline V gene (reference sequence). V lost 4 bases, J lost 7 bases, and 8 bases lay in between. CDR3 nucleotide sequence: TGTGCCAGTAGTACCCGACAGAATTCACCCCTCCACTTT. It specifies CASSTRQNSPLHF. Looking up the rest from reference TRBV19 and TRBJ1-6 gives the full variable domain: DGGITQSPKYLFRKEGQNVTLSCEQNLNHDAMYWYRQDPGQGLRLIYYSQIVNDFQKGDIAEGYSVSREKKESFPLTVTSAQKNPTAFYLCASSTRQNSPLHFGNGTRLTVT.

This sequence joins TRBV5-1 and TRBJ2-5, with D hard to call. From germline, CDR1 is SGHRS and CDR2 YFSETQ. The length of the CDR3 is 14 residues. The V end was cut by 2 bases, the J end by 9 bases, with 17 bases between. The CDR3 reads CASSLGRLDSAQYF. CDR3 DNA sequence: TGCGCCAGCAGCTTAGGGCGGCTGGATTCTGCCCAGTACTTC.

This clone was counted a few times. V is TRBV27 and J is TRBJ2-2; the D gene could be TRBD1 or TRBD2 (5 bases each). Trimming took off 6 bases at V and 5 bases at J, with 16 bases between the two ends. This CDR3 region has 15 residues. Germline V gene sequence: CDR1 MNHEY, CDR2 SMNVEV (reference sequence). CDR3 bases: TGTGCCAGCAGCTTGGAGGCTTGGGGGACCGGGGAGCTGTTTTTT. This translates into CASSLEAWGTGELFF.